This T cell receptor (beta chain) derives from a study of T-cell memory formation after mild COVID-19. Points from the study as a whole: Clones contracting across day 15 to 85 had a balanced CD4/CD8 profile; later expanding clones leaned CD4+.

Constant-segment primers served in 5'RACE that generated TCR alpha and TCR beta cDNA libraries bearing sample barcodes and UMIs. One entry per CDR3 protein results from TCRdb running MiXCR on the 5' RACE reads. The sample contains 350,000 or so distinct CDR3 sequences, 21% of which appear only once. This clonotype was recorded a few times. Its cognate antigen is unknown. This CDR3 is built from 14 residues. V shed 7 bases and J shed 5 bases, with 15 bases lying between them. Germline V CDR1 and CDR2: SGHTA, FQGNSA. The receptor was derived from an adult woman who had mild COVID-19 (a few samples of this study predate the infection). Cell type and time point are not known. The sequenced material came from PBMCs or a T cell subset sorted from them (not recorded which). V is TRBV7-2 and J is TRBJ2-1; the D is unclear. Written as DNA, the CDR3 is TGTGCCAGCACCTCGCGATGGGTCAACAATGAGCAGTTCTTC. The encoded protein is CASTSRWVNNEQFF. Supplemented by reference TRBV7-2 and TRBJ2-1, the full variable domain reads GAGVSQSPSNKVTEKGKDVELRCDPISGHTALYWYRQSLGQGLEFLIYFQGNSAPDKSGLPSDRFSAERTGGSVSTLTIQRTQQEDSAVYLCASTSRWVNNEQFFGPGTRLTVL.